A single sample is the source of the 6 T cell receptor beta chains below, sequenced in a study of shared clonotypes between healthy human individuals. The repertoire was sequenced with immunoSEQ multiplex PCR; TCRdb's copy has only in-frame clones and lacks some. Altogether millions of clones are present, roughly 92% being singletons, with the ten largest covering roughly 0.15%. Sequencing input: naive CD4+ T cells sorted from blood. Sample subset: CD45RA+ positively selected. All receptors derive from a man between 18 and 29 years old in good health.

The CDR3 region has the DNA TGTGCCAGCAGTACATCTAACTATGGCTACACCTTC. Protein product: CASSTSNYGYTF. The chain combines TRBV6-1 with TRBJ1-2, with no clear D. Trimming pared 5 bases from V and 0 bases from J, leaving 4 bases between. The CDR3 extends over 12 amino acids. Germline V gene data show CDR1 as MNHNS and CDR2 as SASEGT.

V is TRBV10-3 and J is TRBJ2-2; D is unclear. Germline V gene lookup returns CDR1 ENHRY and CDR2 SYGVKD. The V end lost 7 bases, the J end lost 0 bases, and 15 bases lay between the germline ends. The CDR3 runs 16 residues. The CDR3 coding sequence is TGTGCCATCAAGGACGGATCTAGGACGAACACCGGGGAGCTGTTTTTT. Translating gives CAIKDGSRTNTGELFF.

The chain carries TRBV6-1 and TRBJ1-2; D is unclear. The V gene lost 0 bases and the J gene lost 4 bases, with 6 bases spanning the gap. In germline, CDR1 is MNHNS, CDR2 SASEGT. The CDR3 extends over 13 amino acids. CDR3: CASSEASSYGYTF. CDR3 coding DNA: TGTGCCAGCAGTGAAGCATCGAGCTATGGCTACACCTTC.

The chain has TRBV19 and TRBJ1-5; no firm D call. Germline V CDR1 and CDR2: LNHDA, SQIVND (reference sequence). V was pared by 6 bases and J by 0 bases, with 9 bases between. The CDR3 covers 14 residues. Here the CDR3 DNA reads TGTGCCAGTAGATCGGGCCTTAGCAATCAGCCCCAGCATTTT. It yields the protein CASRSGLSNQPQHF.

The genes are TRBV27 and TRBJ1-2, with a tentative D call TRBD1 (5 bases). There are 17 residues in the CDR3. The germline V gene has CDR1 MNHEY and CDR2 SMNVEV (reference sequence). V dropped 0 bases and J dropped 1 base, with 15 bases sitting between them. CDR3 amino acids: CASSLSPPGLLNYGYTF. CDR3 sequence (DNA): TGTGCCAGCAGTTTATCTCCCCCAGGGCTTCTTAACTATGGCTACACCTTC.

Details on this clone: Other DNA sequences within the sample encode an identical CDR3. The chain couples TRBV19 to TRBJ1-5; no definite D call. The CDR3 has 12 amino acids. Trimming removed 5 bases from V and 9 bases from J, with 11 bases in between. Germline loops: CDR1 LNHDA, CDR2 SQIVND (reference sequence). In DNA, the CDR3 is TGTGCCAGTAGTCCTCGGGGAGGGCCCCAGCATTTT. Translation gives CASSPRGGPQHF. The variable domain in full, with the rest retrieved from reference TRBV19 and TRBJ1-5, is DGGITQSPKYLFRKEGQNVTLSCEQNLNHDAMYWYRQDPGQGLRLIYYSQIVNDFQKGDIAEGYSVSREKKESFPLTVTSAQKNPTAFYLCASSPRGGPQHFGDGTRLSIL.